This is a list of T cell receptor beta chains from one sample in a study of response to subunit inactivated influenza vaccine. TCRdb recomputed calls from the RT-PCR reads with MiXCR, one row per CDR3 protein. The top ten hold approximately 2.9% of the sample, which has roughly 540,000 distinct CDR3 sequences, approximately 24% seen once. The data also belong to a second study, concerning T cells expressing NK-cell markers.

Sequencing was performed on CD4+ T cells sorted from PBMCs, taken roughly 12 days after vaccination. Source of these receptors: a man aged 45 to 65 who received an inactivated influenza vaccine. CDR3s include the opening cysteine and the closing phenylalanine or tryptophan. The D gene is left open where the match is weak. Expanded clones get a size class; other rows say once, few or many, or leave the size out.

j_gene	d_gene	v_gene	abundance	CDR3aa	CDR3nt
TRBJ1-2	NA	TRBV12-3/TRBV12-4	many	CASRTVGGYTF	TGTGCCAGCAGGACGGTTGGGGGCTACACCTTC
TRBJ2-1	TRBD1	TRBV18	NA	CASSIGTENEQFF	TGTGCCAGCTCAATCGGGACAGAAAATGAGCAGTTCTTC
TRBJ2-5	NA	TRBV29-1	NA	CSAKWVEETQYF	TGCAGCGCCAAGTGGGTCGAAGAGACCCAGTACTTC
TRBJ2-7	TRBD2	TRBV7-2	many	CASSRGAYEQYF	TGTGCCAGCAGCCGGGGGGCCTACGAGCAGTACTTC
TRBJ1-4	NA	TRBV2	few	CASRQGGFNEKLFF	TGTGCCAGCAGGCAAGGGGGTTTTAATGAAAAACTGTTTTTT
TRBJ2-5	NA	TRBV5-1	NA	CASQGHYQETQYF	TGCGCCAGCCAGGGACATTACCAAGAGACCCAGTACTTC
TRBJ2-7	NA	TRBV9	few	CASSGRPGHSSSYEQYF	TGTGCCAGCAGCGGCCGTCCGGGCCACTCAAGCTCCTACGAGCAGTACTTC
TRBJ2-3	TRBD2	TRBV6-5	NA	CASSYTAGEPHTQYF	TGTGCCAGCAGTTACACAGCGGGGGAGCCTCATACGCAGTATTTT
TRBJ2-2	TRBD1	TRBV10-1	NA	CASSESYRGAINTGELFF	TGCGCCAGCAGTGAGTCTTACAGGGGAGCCATTAACACCGGGGAGCTGTTTTTT
TRBJ2-7	NA	TRBV12-3/TRBV12-4	few	CASSLMGGTYEQYF	TGTGCCAGCAGTTTAATGGGGGGAACCTACGAGCAGTACTTC
TRBJ2-2	TRBD2	TRBV5-1	many	CASSPGLAGGRVTGELFF	TGCGCCAGCAGCCCCGGACTAGCGGGGGGACGCGTTACCGGGGAGCTGTTTTTT
TRBJ2-7	TRBD2	TRBV10-3	NA	CAIGGELAGGSYEQYF	TGTGCCATCGGTGGGGAACTAGCGGGAGGGTCCTACGAGCAGTACTTC
TRBJ2-5	TRBD2	TRBV7-2	few	CASSRATSDETQYF	TGTGCCAGCAGCCGAGCCACTAGCGACGAGACCCAGTACTTC
TRBJ1-1	TRBD1	TRBV3-1	few	CASSQGQGAYEAFF	TGTGCCAGCAGCCAGGGACAGGGGGCTTATGAAGCTTTCTTT
TRBJ2-2	NA	TRBV5-1	NA	CASSLVLGTGELFF	TGCGCCAGCAGCTTGGTCCTGGGCACCGGGGAGCTGTTTTTT
TRBJ2-3	TRBD1	TRBV25-1	once	CASSESSDRDLTDTQYF	TGTGCCAGCAGTGAATCAAGTGACAGGGACCTCACAGATACGCAGTATTTT
TRBJ2-4	NA	TRBV5-1	NA	CASSLGTLLAKNIQYF	TGCGCCAGCAGCCTAGGGACACTCCTAGCCAAAAACATTCAGTACTTC
TRBJ2-2	TRBD2	TRBV27	many	CASSSAGYTGELFF	TGTGCCAGCAGTTCAGCGGGGTACACCGGGGAGCTGTTTTTT
TRBJ1-5	NA	TRBV20-1	NA	CSARKDGTPNQPQHF	TGCAGTGCTAGAAAAGACGGGACACCGAATCAGCCCCAGCATTTT
TRBJ2-1	NA	TRBV7-6	NA	CASSSAIGAAELGEQFF	TGTGCCAGCAGCTCCGCCATAGGCGCGGCCGAGCTTGGTGAGCAGTTCTTC
TRBJ1-2	TRBD1	TRBV6-5	few	CASSYGQGREYGYTF	TGTGCCAGCAGTTACGGACAGGGAAGGGAATATGGCTACACCTTC
TRBJ2-1	NA	TRBV5-1	NA	CASSLEVGTYNEQFF	TGCGCCAGCAGCTTGGAAGTGGGGACCTACAATGAGCAGTTCTTC
TRBJ2-1	TRBD1	TRBV2	NA	CAGGQGWNEQFF	TGTGCCGGGGGACAGGGGTGGAATGAGCAGTTCTTC
TRBJ1-5	NA	TRBV3-1	few	CASSSAGMSQPQHF	TGTGCCAGCAGCTCTGCGGGTATGAGTCAGCCCCAGCATTTT